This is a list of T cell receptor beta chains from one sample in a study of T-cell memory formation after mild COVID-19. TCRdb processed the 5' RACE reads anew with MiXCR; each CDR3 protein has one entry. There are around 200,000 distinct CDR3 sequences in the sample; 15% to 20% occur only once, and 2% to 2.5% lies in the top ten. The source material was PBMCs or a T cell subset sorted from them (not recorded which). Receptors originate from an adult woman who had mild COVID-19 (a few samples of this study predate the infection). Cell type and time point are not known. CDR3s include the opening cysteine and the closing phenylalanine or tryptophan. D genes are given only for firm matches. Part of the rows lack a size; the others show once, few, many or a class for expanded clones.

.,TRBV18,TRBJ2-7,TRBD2,TGTGCCAGCTCACCACCGGGACTAGCGGGAGGGCCGGGTGAGCAGTACTTC,CASSPPGLAGGPGEQYF
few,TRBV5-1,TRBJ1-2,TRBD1,TGCGCCAGCAGACAGGGGGCAGAGGGCTACACCTTC,CASRQGAEGYTF
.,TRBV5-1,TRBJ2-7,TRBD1,TGCGCCAGCAGCGACGGCGTAAGGACAGGGCTGCGCGAGCAGTACTTC,CASSDGVRTGLREQYF
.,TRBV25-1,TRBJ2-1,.,TGTGCCAGCAGTGCCCTCAGACAGGTCGACAATGAGCAGTTCTTC,CASSALRQVDNEQFF
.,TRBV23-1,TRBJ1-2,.,TGCGCCAGCAGTCAATCGATAAGGGAGGGTGGCTATGGCTACACCTTC,CASSQSIREGGYGYTF
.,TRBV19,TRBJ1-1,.,TGTGCCTCTTCCAAGCGAGGCAGGGACACTGAAGCTTTCTTT,CASSKRGRDTEAFF
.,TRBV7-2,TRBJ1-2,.,TGTGCCAGCAGTAATGGGGCCCTTGGCTACACCTTC,CASSNGALGYTF
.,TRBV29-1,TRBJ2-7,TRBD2,TGCAGCGTCTTCGGGACTAGCGGGGCGAACTCCTACGAGCAGTACTTC,CSVFGTSGANSYEQYF
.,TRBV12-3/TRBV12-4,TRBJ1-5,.,TGTGCCAGCAGTTCTTCAGGGGCTAGCAATCAGCCCCAGCATTTT,CASSSSGASNQPQHF
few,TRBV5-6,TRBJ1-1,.,TGTGCCAGCAGCTTGGCCGGGGGAAGGAACACTGAAGCTTTCTTT,CASSLAGGRNTEAFF
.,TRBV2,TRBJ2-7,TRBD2,TGTGCCACCACCAGACTAGCGGGGGGGCAGGAGCAGTACTTC,CATTRLAGGQEQYF
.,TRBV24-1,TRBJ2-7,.,TGTGCCACCAGTGATTTGTGGGGGTACGAGCAGTACTTC,CATSDLWGYEQYF
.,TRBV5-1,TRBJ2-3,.,TGCGCCAGCAGCTTGTTTGGGACCCAACACACAGATACGCAGTATTTT,CASSLFGTQHTDTQYF
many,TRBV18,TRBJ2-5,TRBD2,TGTGCCAGCTCCCACGGGAGGCGCGAGACCCAGTACTTC,CASSHGRRETQYF
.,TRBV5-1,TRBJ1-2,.,TGCGCCAGCAGCTTGGCCATAACAGACTATGGCTACACCTTC,CASSLAITDYGYTF
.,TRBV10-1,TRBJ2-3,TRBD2,TGCGCCACCTCAGCGGGAGTCTCGGGAAAACGCACAGATACGCAGTATTTT,CATSAGVSGKRTDTQYF
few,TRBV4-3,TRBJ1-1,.,TGCGCCAGCAGCCAATCCTCAGCCCAGAACACTGAAGCTTTCTTT,CASSQSSAQNTEAFF
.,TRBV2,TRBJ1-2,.,TGTGCCAGCAGCGTAGGTTATTTAGGAGCTGGCTACACCTTC,CASSVGYLGAGYTF
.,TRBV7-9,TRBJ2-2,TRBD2,TGTGCCAGCAGCTTCACTAGCGGGAGAACCGGGGAGCTGTTTTTT,CASSFTSGRTGELFF
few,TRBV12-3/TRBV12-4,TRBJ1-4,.,TGTGCCAGCAGCTACCAAGCAACTAATGAAAAACTGTTTTTT,CASSYQATNEKLFF
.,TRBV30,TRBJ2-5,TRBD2,TGTGCCTGGAGTAGGCTAGCGGGAGGACAGACCCAGTACTTC,CAWSRLAGGQTQYF
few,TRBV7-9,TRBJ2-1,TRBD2,TGTGCCAGCAGCTTGACCCGGGGGGGGATTTTTTACAATGAGCAGTTCTTC,CASSLTRGGIFYNEQFF
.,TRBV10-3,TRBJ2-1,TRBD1,TGTGCCATCAGTGAGTCGGATCCGGGACAGCTATACAATGAGCAGTTCTTC,CAISESDPGQLYNEQFF
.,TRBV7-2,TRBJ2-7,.,TGTGCCAGCAGATTATTTAGGCACCGGGTTGGGCGAGGGGTAGGGAGCTCCTACGAGCAGTACTTC,CASRLFRHRVGRGVGSSYEQYF